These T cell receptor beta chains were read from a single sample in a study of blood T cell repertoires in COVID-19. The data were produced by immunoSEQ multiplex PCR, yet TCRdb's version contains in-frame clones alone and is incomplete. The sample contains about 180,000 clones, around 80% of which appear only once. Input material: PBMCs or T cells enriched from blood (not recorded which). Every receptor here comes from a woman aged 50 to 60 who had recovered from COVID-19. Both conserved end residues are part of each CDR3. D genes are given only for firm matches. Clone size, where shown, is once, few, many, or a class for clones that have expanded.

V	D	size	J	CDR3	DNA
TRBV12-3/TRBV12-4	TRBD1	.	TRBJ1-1	CASSDGTGYEAFF	TGTGCCAGCAGTGACGGGACAGGGTATGAAGCTTTCTTT
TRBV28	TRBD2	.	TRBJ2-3	CATWNRREGSTDTQYF	TGTGCCACGTGGAATAGGCGGGAGGGGAGCACAGATACGCAGTATTTT
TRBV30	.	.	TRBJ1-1	CAWSHRAEARWVTEAFF	TGTGCCTGGAGCCACAGGGCCGAGGCGCGATGGGTCACTGAAGCTTTCTTT
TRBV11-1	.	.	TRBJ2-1	CASSVTHNEQFF	TGTGCCAGCAGCGTTACACACAATGAGCAGTTCTTC
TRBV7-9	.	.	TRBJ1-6	CASSLREGGNSPLHF	TGTGCCAGCAGCTTGAGGGAAGGGGGTAATTCACCCCTCCACTTT
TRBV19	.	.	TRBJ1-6	CASSQEASGVNSPLHF	TGTGCCAGTAGCCAGGAGGCATCCGGCGTGAATTCACCCCTCCACTTT
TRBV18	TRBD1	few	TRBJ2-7	CASSPPTGDYYEQYF	TGTGCCAGCTCACCACCGACAGGGGATTACTACGAGCAGTACTTC
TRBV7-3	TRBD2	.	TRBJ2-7	CASSLIAGVPYEQYF	TGTGCCAGCAGCTTGATAGCGGGAGTCCCCTACGAGCAGTACTTC
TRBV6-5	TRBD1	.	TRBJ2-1	CASSKTGVLGEQFF	TGTGCCAGCAGTAAGACAGGGGTCCTCGGTGAGCAGTTCTTC
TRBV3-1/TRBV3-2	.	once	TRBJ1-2	CASSQAWTTYGYTF	TGTGCCAGCAGCCAAGCATGGACAACCTATGGCTACACCTTC
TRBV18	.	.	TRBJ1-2	CASGTGSHYGYTF	TGTGCCAGTGGAACCGGGTCTCACTATGGCTACACCTTC
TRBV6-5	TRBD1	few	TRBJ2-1	CASRYETGSSNEQFF	TGTGCCAGCAGGTACGAGACAGGGTCCTCCAATGAGCAGTTCTTC
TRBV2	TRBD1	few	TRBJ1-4	CASRGTGNEKLFF	TGTGCCAGCAGGGGGACAGGAAATGAAAAACTGTTTTTT
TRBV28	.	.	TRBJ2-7	CASSSGGPSYEQYF	TGTGCCAGCAGTAGCGGAGGGCCATCCTACGAGCAGTACTTC
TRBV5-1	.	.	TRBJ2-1	CASSLVGRAGHNEQFF	TGCGCCAGCAGCTTGGTGGGGAGAGCTGGCCACAATGAGCAGTTCTTC
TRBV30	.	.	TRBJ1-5	CAWSPRTNQPQHF	TGTGCCTGGAGCCCCCGGACTAATCAGCCCCAGCATTTT
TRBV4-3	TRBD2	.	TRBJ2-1	CASSQSTGKDRSGRIYNEQFF	TGCGCCAGCAGCCAATCAACAGGTAAGGATCGTAGCGGGAGGATCTACAATGAGCAGTTCTTC
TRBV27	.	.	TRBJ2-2	CASSLIKNTGELFF	TGTGCCAGCAGTTTAATTAAGAACACCGGGGAGCTGTTTTTT
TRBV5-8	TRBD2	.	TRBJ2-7	CASSLFRTSGTSYEQYF	TGTGCCAGCAGCTTGTTCCGGACTAGCGGGACCTCCTACGAGCAGTACTTC
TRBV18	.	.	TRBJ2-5	CASSPQRGQRQETQYF	TGTGCCAGCTCACCCCAAAGGGGCCAGCGACAAGAGACCCAGTACTTC
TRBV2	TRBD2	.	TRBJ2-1	CASSLISSGRHEQFF	TGTGCCAGCAGTCTCATCTCTAGCGGGAGGCATGAGCAGTTCTTC
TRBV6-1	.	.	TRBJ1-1	CASSELTLNTEAFF	TGTGCCAGCAGTGAACTTACACTGAACACTGAAGCTTTCTTT
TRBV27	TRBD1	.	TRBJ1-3	CASSFQGQPGNTIYF	TGTGCCAGCAGTTTCCAGGGACAGCCTGGAAACACCATATATTTT
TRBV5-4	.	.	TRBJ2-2	CASRDTANTGELFF	TGTGCCAGCAGAGACACCGCGAACACCGGGGAGCTGTTTTTT
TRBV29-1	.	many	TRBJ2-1	CSVAGTQKGEQFF	TGCAGCGTCGCCGGGACTCAAAAGGGTGAGCAGTTCTTC
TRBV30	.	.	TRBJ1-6	CAWSTGLGGVNSPLHF	TGTGCCTGGAGTACAGGACTGGGGGGAGTCAATTCACCCCTCCACTTT
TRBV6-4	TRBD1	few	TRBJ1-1	CASLPDRFGTEAFF	TGTGCCAGCCTTCCGGACAGGTTTGGCACTGAAGCTTTCTTT
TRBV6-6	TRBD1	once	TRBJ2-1	CASSTAQGQGYNEQFF	TGTGCCAGCAGTACCGCTCAGGGACAGGGCTACAATGAGCAGTTCTTC
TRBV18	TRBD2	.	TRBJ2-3	CASSPPRGSGTDTQYF	TGTGCCAGCTCACCACCTCGCGGGAGTGGGACAGATACGCAGTATTTT
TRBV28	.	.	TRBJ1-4	CASSLTGPNEKLFF	TGTGCCAGCAGTTTGACAGGACCAAATGAAAAACTGTTTTTT
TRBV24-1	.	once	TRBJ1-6	CATTQANYNSPLHF	TGTGCCACCACCCAGGCGAACTATAATTCACCCCTCCACTTT
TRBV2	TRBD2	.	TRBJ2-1	CASNFAGVYNEQFF	TGTGCCAGCAACTTCGCGGGAGTGTACAATGAGCAGTTCTTC
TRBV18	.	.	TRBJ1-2	CASSLRQDGDGYTF	TGTGCCAGCTCCCTTAGACAGGACGGGGATGGCTACACCTTC
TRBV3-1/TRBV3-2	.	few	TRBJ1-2	CASSSRTSGYGYTF	TGTGCCAGCAGCTCGAGGACTTCGGGCTATGGCTACACCTTC
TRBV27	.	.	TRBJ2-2	CASSFSRNTGELFF	TGTGCCAGCAGTTTCTCCCGGAACACCGGGGAGCTGTTTTTT
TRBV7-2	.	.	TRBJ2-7	CASSSYSQLYEQYF	TGTGCCAGCAGCTCCTACTCACAACTATACGAGCAGTACTTC
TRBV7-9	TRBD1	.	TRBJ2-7	CASSPLGTGRREQYF	TGTGCCAGCAGCCCGCTGGGGACAGGTAGGAGAGAGCAGTACTTC
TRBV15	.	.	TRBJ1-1	CATSRVGGVSTEAFF	TGTGCCACCAGCAGAGTTGGAGGGGTGAGCACTGAAGCTTTCTTT
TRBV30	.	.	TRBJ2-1	CAWSVGSLSPEQFF	TGTGCCTGGAGTGTAGGTAGCCTTAGCCCGGAGCAGTTCTTC
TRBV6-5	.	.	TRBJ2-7	CASIGEGVTSYEQYF	TGTGCCAGCATTGGCGAGGGGGTAACGTCCTACGAGCAGTACTTC
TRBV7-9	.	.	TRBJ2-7	CASGRGAGEQYF	TGTGCCAGCGGGAGAGGGGCGGGGGAGCAGTACTTC
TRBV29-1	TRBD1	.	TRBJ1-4	CSVEGTAGDNEKLFF	TGCAGCGTTGAGGGGACAGCAGGCGATAATGAAAAACTGTTTTTT
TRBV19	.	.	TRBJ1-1	CASSAPGGGGRHFSSDVTEAFF	TGTGCCAGTAGTGCGCCAGGTGGGGGGGGACGCCACTTTTCCTCGGACGTCACTGAAGCTTTCTTT
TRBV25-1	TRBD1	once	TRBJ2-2	CASRETGSLYTGELFF	TGTGCCAGCAGGGAGACAGGGTCGCTTTACACCGGGGAGCTGTTTTTT
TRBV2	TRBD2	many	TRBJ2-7	CATKGLAGLPSYEQYF	TGTGCCACCAAGGGACTAGCGGGTTTACCTTCCTACGAGCAGTACTTC
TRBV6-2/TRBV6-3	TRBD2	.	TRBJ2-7	CASSLIHASGHYEQYF	TGTGCCAGCAGTTTAATCCACGCTAGCGGGCACTACGAGCAGTACTTC
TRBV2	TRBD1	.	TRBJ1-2	CASSERDRVSYGYTF	TGTGCCAGCAGTGAAAGGGACAGGGTTTCCTATGGCTACACCTTC
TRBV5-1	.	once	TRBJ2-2	CASSFGRADTGELFF	TGCGCCAGCAGCTTTGGGCGGGCCGACACCGGGGAGCTGTTTTTT
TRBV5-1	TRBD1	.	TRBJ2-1	CASSLAGTGPREQFF	TGCGCCAGCAGCTTGGCCGGGACAGGACCGCGGGAGCAGTTCTTC
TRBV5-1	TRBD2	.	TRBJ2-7	CASSSGGSYEQYF	TGCGCCAGCAGCTCGGGGGGCTCCTACGAGCAGTACTTC
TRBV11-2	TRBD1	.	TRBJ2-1	CASRIGTGAYNEQFF	TGTGCCTCTAGAATCGGGACAGGGGCTTACAATGAGCAGTTCTTC
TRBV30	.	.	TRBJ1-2	CAWRAREGGYTF	TGTGCCTGGAGGGCCAGGGAGGGTGGCTACACCTTC
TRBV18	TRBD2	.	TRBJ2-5	CASSQGLAGGHQETQYF	TGTGCCAGCTCTCAAGGACTAGCGGGAGGCCACCAAGAGACCCAGTACTTC
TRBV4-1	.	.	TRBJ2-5	CASSLLVRVETQYF	TGCGCCAGCAGCCTGCTGGTGCGGGTAGAGACCCAGTACTTC
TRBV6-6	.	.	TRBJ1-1	CASSPQGRTEAFF	TGTGCCAGCAGTCCTCAGGGGCGGACTGAAGCTTTCTTT
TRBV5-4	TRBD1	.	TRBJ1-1	CASSLNAGQVAEAFF	TGTGCCAGCAGCTTGAACGCGGGACAGGTCGCTGAAGCTTTCTTT
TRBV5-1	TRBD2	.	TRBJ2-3	CASTPTGTSPDTQYF	TGCGCCAGCACTCCAACCGGGACTAGCCCAGATACGCAGTATTTT
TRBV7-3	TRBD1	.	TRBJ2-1	CASSYGQDGQRFF	TGTGCCAGCAGCTATGGACAGGATGGGCAACGGTTCTTC
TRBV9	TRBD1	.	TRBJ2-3	CASSVAGQGSLQYF	TGTGCCAGCAGCGTAGCAGGACAGGGGTCGCTGCAGTATTTT
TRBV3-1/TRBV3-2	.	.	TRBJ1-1	CASSPTANTEAFF	TGTGCCAGCAGCCCGACAGCGAACACTGAAGCTTTCTTT